The 14 T cell receptor beta chains reported below all come from one sample, sequenced in a study of T cell responses to AZD1222 COVID-19 vaccine. Method: immunoSEQ multiplex PCR; TCRdb's copy keeps in-frame clones and lacks some. The sample lists about 120,000 clones; 80% to 90% were seen once. Sequenced here: peripheral blood, sampled on day 0 of MenACWY control vaccination. Receptors originate from an adult in good health.

The chain links TRBV5-1 to TRBJ1-1; TRBD1 agrees at 7 bases. The ends lost 1 base at V and 5 bases at J; junction bases unmatched: 5. Germline V gene sequence: CDR1 SGHRS, CDR2 YFSETQ. CDR3 length: 14 residues. CDR3 in amino acids: CASSLSGTVTEAFF. The CDR3 DNA is TGCGCCAGCAGCTTGTCCGGGACAGTTACTGAAGCTTTCTTT.

The V call is TRBV7-9, the J call TRBJ1-2; TRBD1 agrees at 10 bases. This CDR3 has 18 residues. Trimming took 5 bases from V and 4 from J; bases not matched to a gene: 16. The V gene's germline CDR1 is SEHNR and CDR2 FQNEAQ (reference sequence). CDR3 nucleotide sequence: TGTGCCAGCAGCCCGGGAGGGGCGACAGGGGGCACAGGCTATGGCTACACCTTC. This codes for CASSPGGATGGTGYGYTF.

The CDR3 DNA is TGTGCCAGCAGCCCGACCAATCAGCCCCAGCATTTT. It yields the protein CASSPTNQPQHF. The rearrangement joins TRBV5-8 to TRBJ1-5, with D unclear. CDR3 length: 12 residues. V lost 4 bases and J lost 3, with 5 bases in between. CDR1 is SGHTS and CDR2 is YDEGEE in the germline V gene.

This clone occurred once. The chain joins TRBV19 to TRBJ1-2; D gene ambiguous. CDR3 length equals 14 residues. CDR1 and CDR2 (germline): LNHDA, SQIVND (reference sequence). Deletions cut 4 bases from V and 5 bases from J, with 14 bases between. The CDR3 here is CASSTTGRIYGYTF. In DNA, the CDR3 is TGTGCCAGTAGTACAACCGGGAGGATTTATGGCTACACCTTC. The variable domain in full, with the rest retrieved from reference TRBV19 and TRBJ1-2, is DGGITQSPKYLFRKEGQNVTLSCEQNLNHDAMYWYRQDPGQGLRLIYYSQIVNDFQKGDIAEGYSVSREKKESFPLTVTSAQKNPTAFYLCASSTTGRIYGYTFGSGTRLTVV.

The CDR3 DNA sequence: TGTGCCAGCAGCTTGGGGCCAAGGGAGACCCAGTACTTC. Its translation: CASSLGPRETQYF. The V gene is TRBV7-9, the J gene TRBJ2-5; tentatively, D is TRBD1 (5 bases). Trimming cost V 3 bases and J 5 bases, with 10 bases left between them. Per the germline V gene, CDR1 is SEHNR and CDR2 is FQNEAQ (reference sequence). This CDR3 spans 13 amino acids.

The CDR3 DNA reads TGTGCCAGCAGCACTCGACAGGGGGCAAATTCACCCCTCCACTTT. Its translation: CASSTRQGANSPLHF. The chain carries TRBV9 and TRBJ1-6; 10 bases match TRBD1. Unmatched junction bases numbered 5, after V lost 4 bases and J lost 7 bases. The germline CDR1 and CDR2 sequences are SGDLS and YYNGEE. There are 15 residues in the CDR3.

V and J are TRBV9 and TRBJ1-6; no clear D gene. The CDR3 sequence is 15 residues long. Trimming left V 0 bases short and J 7 bases short, with 11 bases between. Germline-derived CDR1 and CDR2 are SGDLS and YYNGEE. The CDR3 loop reads CASSVGPGGNSPLHF. CDR3 DNA sequence: TGTGCCAGCAGCGTAGGACCGGGAGGAAATTCACCCCTCCACTTT.

The chain has TRBV10-1 and TRBJ2-3; 10 bases are a match to TRBD2. The CDR3 runs 19 residues. V was clipped by 2 bases and J by 0 bases; unmatched bases: 11. Per germline, CDR1 WNHNN and CDR2 SYGVQD (reference sequence). For the CDR3, the DNA is TGCGCCAGCAGTGAGACAGTAGCGGGGGGAAGAACTAGCACAGATACGCAGTATTTT. Protein product: CASSETVAGGRTSTDTQYF.

The chain carries TRBV7-9 and TRBJ1-4, with TRBD1 as a possible D gene (6 bases). V shed 1 base and J shed 0 bases, with 12 bases lying between them. The CDR3 sequence is 17 residues long. Germline values: CDR1 SEHNR, CDR2 FQNEAQ (reference sequence). For the CDR3, the DNA is TGTGCCAGCAGCTTAGGGACAGTACCTGCAACTAATGAAAAACTGTTTTTT. Its protein is CASSLGTVPATNEKLFF.

The chain carries TRBV6-5 and TRBJ2-5, with 8 bases fitting TRBD2. CDR3 length equals 14 residues. In germline, CDR1 is MNHEY, CDR2 SVGAGI. The junction had 9 bases not matched to a gene; V was cut back by 6 bases and J by 6 bases. CDR3 in DNA: TGTGCCAGCAGCGCGGGGGGCGTTGGAAAGACCCAGTACTTC. Its translation: CASSAGGVGKTQYF.

This chain joins TRBV24-1 and TRBJ2-1, with TRBD2 matching over 8 bases. The V and J ends lost 0 bases and 6 bases, in that order; junction bases with no gene match: 6. Looked up from germline, CDR1 is KGHDR and CDR2 is SFDVKD. The CDR3 contains 16 residues. As DNA, the CDR3 is TGTGCCACCAGTGATTTGCGGGGGGGTGATATCAATGAGCAGTTCTTC. Residues: CATSDLRGGDINEQFF.

The chain is built from TRBV2 and TRBJ2-5; D remains unclear. This CDR3 has 14 residues. In germline, CDR1 is SNHLY, CDR2 FYNNEI. V was clipped by 4 bases and J by 7 bases, with 16 bases between them. Here the CDR3 reads CASSVSRSEGTQYF. Written as DNA, the CDR3 is TGTGCCAGCAGTGTATCTCGCAGTGAAGGGACCCAGTACTTC.

The chain is built from TRBV7-2 and TRBJ1-3, with 10 positions matching TRBD1. Germline assignment: CDR1 SGHTA and CDR2 FQGNSA. Unmatched junction bases numbered 6, after V lost 3 bases and J lost 7 bases. The CDR3 is made up of 15 amino acids. DNA for the CDR3: TGTGCCAGCAGCTTGGACAGGGGGGTCGGGAACACCATATATTTT. Protein sequence: CASSLDRGVGNTIYF.

The chain uses TRBV28 and TRBJ2-4, with 7 positions matching TRBD2. V was clipped by 2 bases and J by 6 bases; unmatched bases: 4. CDR1 and CDR2 (germline): MDHEN, SYDVKM. There are 14 residues in the CDR3. Written as DNA, the CDR3 is TGTGCCAGCAGTTTACCCGCTAGCGGAAACATTCAGTACTTC. Translation gives CASSLPASGNIQYF.